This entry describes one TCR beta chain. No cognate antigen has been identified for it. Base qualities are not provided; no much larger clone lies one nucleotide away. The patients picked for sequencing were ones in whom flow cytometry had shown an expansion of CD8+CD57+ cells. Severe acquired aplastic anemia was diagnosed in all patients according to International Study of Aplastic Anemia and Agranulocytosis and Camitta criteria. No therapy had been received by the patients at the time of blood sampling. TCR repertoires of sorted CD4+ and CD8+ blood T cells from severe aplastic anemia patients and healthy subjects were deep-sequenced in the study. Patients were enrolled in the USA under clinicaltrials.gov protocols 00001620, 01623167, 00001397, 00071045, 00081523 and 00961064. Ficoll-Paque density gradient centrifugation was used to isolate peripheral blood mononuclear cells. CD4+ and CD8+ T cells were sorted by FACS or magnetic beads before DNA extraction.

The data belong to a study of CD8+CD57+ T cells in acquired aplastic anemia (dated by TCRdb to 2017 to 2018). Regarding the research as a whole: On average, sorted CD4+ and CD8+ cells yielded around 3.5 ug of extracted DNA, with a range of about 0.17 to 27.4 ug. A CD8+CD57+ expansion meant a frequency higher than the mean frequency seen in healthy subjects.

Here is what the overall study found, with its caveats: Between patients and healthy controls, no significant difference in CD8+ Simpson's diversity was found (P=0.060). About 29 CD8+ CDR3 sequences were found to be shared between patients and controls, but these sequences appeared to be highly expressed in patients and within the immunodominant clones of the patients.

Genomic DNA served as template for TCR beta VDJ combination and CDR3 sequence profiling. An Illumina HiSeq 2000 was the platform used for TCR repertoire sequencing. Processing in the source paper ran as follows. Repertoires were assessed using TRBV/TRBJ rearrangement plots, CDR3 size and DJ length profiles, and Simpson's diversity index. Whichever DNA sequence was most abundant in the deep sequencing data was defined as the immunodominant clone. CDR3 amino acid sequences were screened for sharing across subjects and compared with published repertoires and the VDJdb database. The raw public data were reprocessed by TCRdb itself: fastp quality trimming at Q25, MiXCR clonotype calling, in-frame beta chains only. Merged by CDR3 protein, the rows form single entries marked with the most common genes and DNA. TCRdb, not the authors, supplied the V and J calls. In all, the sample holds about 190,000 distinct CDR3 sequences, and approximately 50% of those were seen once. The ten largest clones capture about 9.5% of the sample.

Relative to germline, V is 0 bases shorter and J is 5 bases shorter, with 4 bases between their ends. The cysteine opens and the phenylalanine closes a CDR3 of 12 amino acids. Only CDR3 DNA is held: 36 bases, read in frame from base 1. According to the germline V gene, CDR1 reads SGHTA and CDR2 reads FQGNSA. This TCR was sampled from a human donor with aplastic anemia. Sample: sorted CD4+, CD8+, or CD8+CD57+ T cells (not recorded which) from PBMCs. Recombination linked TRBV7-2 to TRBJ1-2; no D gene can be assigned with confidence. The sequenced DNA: TGTGCCAGCAGCTTAGCGGAGTATGGCTACACCTTC. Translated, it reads CASSLAEYGYTF.